These 3 T cell receptor beta chains share one sample of origin, sequenced in a study of T cells in localized non-small cell lung cancer. Produced via immunoSEQ multiplex PCR; TCRdb's table is partial and in-frame only. The sample has almost 65,000 clones, roughly 90% seen once. Source: peripheral blood, taken before any cancer treatment. Receptor source: a woman aged 40-69 years with stage I lung adenocarcinoma.

The CDR3 coding sequence is TGTGCCAGTCTTCCGGGACAGGGGACGAATGAGCAGTTCTTC. This encodes CASLPGQGTNEQFF. This chain connects TRBV2 to TRBJ2-1; 10 bases match TRBD1. The CDR3 has 14 residues. The trim removed 9 bases at V and 7 bases at J, leaving 9 bases unmatched. In germline, CDR1 is SNHLY, CDR2 FYNNEI.

Comment on this clone: Other DNA variants within this sample encode the same CDR3. V usage is TRBV5-4 and J usage is TRBJ2-5; 8 bases fit TRBD1. The CDR3 runs to 16 residues. The V gene end was trimmed by 5 bases and the J gene end by 1 base; junction bases not matched to a gene: 10. Germline V gene sequence: CDR1 SGHNT, CDR2 YYREEE (reference sequence). CDR3 sequence (DNA): TGTGCCAGCAGTTTCGGACAGGGTAGAGGCCAAGAGACCCAGTACTTC. As protein: CASSFGQGRGQETQYF. The whole variable domain, filled in from reference TRBV5-4 and TRBJ2-5, reads ETGVTQSPTHLIKTRGQQVTLRCSSQSGHNTVSWYQQALGQGPQFIFQYYREEENGRGNFPPRFSGLQFPNYSSELNVNALELDDSALYLCASSFGQGRGQETQYFGPGTRLLVL.

This clone was observed a single time. The V call is TRBV19, the J call TRBJ1-1; 8 nucleotides align to TRBD1. V shed 8 bases, J shed 3 bases, and the junction held 11 bases outside the gene matches. Germline V gives CDR1 LNHDA, CDR2 SQIVND (reference sequence). This CDR3 contains 15 residues. The CDR3 DNA is TGTGCCAGTCGGCCCTTGGACAGGGAGGACACTGAAGCTTTCTTT. This encodes CASRPLDREDTEAFF. Supplemented by reference TRBV19 and TRBJ1-1, the full variable domain reads DGGITQSPKYLFRKEGQNVTLSCEQNLNHDAMYWYRQDPGQGLRLIYYSQIVNDFQKGDIAEGYSVSREKKESFPLTVTSAQKNPTAFYLCASRPLDREDTEAFFGQGTRLTVV.